These T cell receptor beta chains were read from a single sample in a study of T-cell reconstitution after alpha-beta-depleted transplantation in children. TCRdb re-called the PCR reads through MiXCR, storing one row per CDR3 protein. The table has approximately 91,000 distinct CDR3 sequences, 6.5% to 8.5% seen once. This specimen consisted of PBMCs from the stem cell graft donor, obtained from the stem cell graft. These TCRs come from a human donor who donated a stem cell graft to a child with congenital amegakaryocytic thrombocytopenia. CDR3s include the opening cysteine and the closing phenylalanine or tryptophan. D genes are given only for firm matches. Some rows have no size entry. The others give once, few or many, or a class for an expanded clone.

clone_size,j_call,v_call,d_call,cdr3_aa,cdr3_nt
many,TRBJ1-4,TRBV12-3/TRBV12-4,.,CASRGPGPEKLFF,TGTGCCAGCAGGGGCCCGGGACCTGAAAAACTGTTTTTT
many,TRBJ1-6,TRBV20-1,.,CSARVGGAHGSPLHF,TGCAGTGCTAGAGTGGGGGGGGCCCACGGTTCACCCCTCCACTTT
many,TRBJ2-7,TRBV29-1,TRBD1,CSVKQGFPYEQYF,TGCAGCGTTAAACAGGGGTTTCCCTACGAGCAGTACTTC
many,TRBJ2-3,TRBV6-4,TRBD2,CASSREVASIDTQYF,TGTGCCAGCAGCCGGGAGGTAGCCTCGATAGATACGCAGTATTTT
many,TRBJ2-7,TRBV27,.,CASRFSAVGPYEQYF,TGTGCCAGCAGATTCTCTGCTGTGGGGCCCTACGAGCAGTACTTC
many,TRBJ1-5,TRBV5-1,TRBD1,CASSLGTGPYSNQPQHF,TGCGCCAGCAGCTTGGGGACAGGGCCTTATAGCAATCAGCCCCAGCATTTT
many,TRBJ1-1,TRBV20-1,.,CSARSRRGLEPKAFF,TGCAGTGCTAGATCGCGCAGGGGCCTCGAACCAAAAGCTTTCTTT
many,TRBJ1-3,TRBV19,.,CASRGTRAGNTIYF,TGTGCCAGTAGAGGGACCCGAGCAGGAAACACCATATATTTT
many,TRBJ1-1,TRBV20-1,.,CSASGTRVGTEAFF,TGCAGTGCTAGTGGAACGCGAGTTGGCACTGAAGCTTTCTTT
many,TRBJ1-6,TRBV20-1,.,CSAQDSSYNSPLHF,TGCAGTGCCCAGGACAGCTCCTATAATTCACCCCTCCACTTT
many,TRBJ2-2,TRBV7-2,.,CASSVRGGANTGELFF,TGTGCCAGCAGTGTCCGAGGGGGGGCGAACACCGGGGAGCTGTTTTTT
many,TRBJ2-3,TRBV29-1,.,CSVEEGRGTDTQYF,TGCAGCGTTGAAGAGGGACGGGGGACAGATACGCAGTATTTT
many,TRBJ1-5,TRBV28,.,CASSYQTGFNQPQHF,TGTGCCAGCAGTTATCAGACGGGATTCAATCAGCCCCAGCATTTT
many,TRBJ1-2,TRBV5-1,.,CASSEQTGGYGYTF,TGCGCCAGCAGCGAACAGACAGGTGGCTATGGCTACACCTTC
many,TRBJ2-7,TRBV25-1,TRBD1,CASSEGVGQAFYEQYF,TGTGCCAGCAGTGAGGGCGTGGGACAGGCCTTTTACGAGCAGTACTTC
many,TRBJ1-1,TRBV4-2,.,CASNQDILETGEAFF,TGTGCCAGCAACCAAGACATTTTAGAGACAGGTGAAGCTTTCTTT
many,TRBJ2-3,TRBV18,TRBD1,CASSPGQERTDTQYF,TGTGCCAGCTCACCAGGACAGGAGCGGACAGATACGCAGTATTTT
many,TRBJ1-6,TRBV4-1,.,CASSHDPYRVRSYNSPLHF,TGCGCCAGCAGCCATGACCCTTACAGGGTCAGGTCCTATAATTCACCCCTCCACTTT
many,TRBJ2-7,TRBV3-1,.,CASSQDFGGLDEQYF,TGTGCCAGCAGCCAAGACTTCGGGGGGCTCGACGAGCAGTACTTC
many,TRBJ2-1,TRBV20-1,.,CSARAGMHNEQFF,TGCAGTGCTAGAGCGGGGATGCACAATGAGCAGTTCTTC
few,TRBJ2-3,TRBV20-1,TRBD2,CSAREGSGGGDTQYF,TGCAGTGCTAGAGAGGGTAGCGGGGGTGGAGATACGCAGTATTTT
many,TRBJ1-1,TRBV20-1,.,CSATTGGTFTEAFF,TGCAGTGCTACGACGGGGGGTACGTTCACTGAAGCTTTCTTT
many,TRBJ1-1,TRBV20-1,.,CSARVARGNTEAFF,TGCAGTGCTAGAGTCGCCAGGGGGAACACTGAAGCTTTCTTT
many,TRBJ1-1,TRBV4-1,.,CASSQENSPTKAFF,TGCGCCAGCAGCCAAGAGAACAGCCCCACCAAAGCTTTCTTT
many,TRBJ2-1,TRBV7-2,.,CASSSLRGTYNEQFF,TGTGCCAGCAGCTCCCTTAGGGGAACCTACAATGAGCAGTTCTTC
many,TRBJ1-5,TRBV7-2,.,CASSSGGMYSNQPQHF,TGTGCCAGCAGCTCGGGTGGGATGTATAGCAATCAGCCCCAGCATTTT
many,TRBJ1-2,TRBV6-1,.,CASSASNYGYTF,TGTGCCAGCAGTGCGTCTAACTATGGCTACACCTTC
many,TRBJ1-3,TRBV7-2,.,CASSLPAGGSGNTIYF,TGTGCCAGCAGCTTACCCGCTGGAGGCTCTGGAAACACCATATATTTT
many,TRBJ2-4,TRBV12-3/TRBV12-4,.,CASSLTGKNIQYF,TGTGCCAGCAGTTTAACAGGGAAAAACATTCAGTACTTC
many,TRBJ1-6,TRBV20-1,.,CSAIGTRQRGSPLHF,TGCAGTGCTATAGGGACGCGTCAAAGAGGCTCACCCCTCCACTTT
.,TRBJ1-2,TRBV7-2,TRBD1,CASTPQGALGGYTF,TGTGCCAGCACCCCACAGGGGGCGTTGGGTGGCTACACCTTC
many,TRBJ1-1,TRBV5-1,.,CASSLNGVDTEAFF,TGCGCCAGCAGCTTGAATGGGGTAGACACTGAAGCTTTCTTT
many,TRBJ2-5,TRBV5-1,.,CASSFRAPVRETQYF,TGCGCCAGCAGCTTTCGGGCACCCGTGAGAGAGACCCAGTACTTC
few,TRBJ2-7,TRBV2,.,CASSENSGYEQYF,TGTGCCAGCAGTGAAAATAGCGGCTACGAGCAGTACTTC
many,TRBJ1-2,TRBV6-5,.,CASSSGTSGYTF,TGTGCCAGCAGTTCCGGGACGTCGGGCTACACCTTC
many,TRBJ1-3,TRBV3-1,.,CASSQVWNGNTIYF,TGTGCCAGCAGCCAAGTGTGGAATGGAAACACCATATATTTT
many,TRBJ1-5,TRBV5-6,.,CASSLSGEYSNQPQHF,TGTGCCAGCAGCTTATCAGGAGAGTATAGCAATCAGCCCCAGCATTTT
many,TRBJ2-1,TRBV29-1,TRBD2,CSVFDSGRSTYNEQFF,TGCAGCGTTTTTGATAGCGGGAGGTCTACCTACAATGAGCAGTTCTTC
few,TRBJ1-5,TRBV3-1,TRBD1,CASSQQPTGHQPQHF,TGTGCCAGCAGCCAGCAGCCGACAGGGCATCAGCCCCAGCATTTT
many,TRBJ2-1,TRBV5-1,.,CASSLDVNEQFF,TGCGCCAGCAGCTTGGACGTGAATGAGCAGTTCTTC
many,TRBJ1-5,TRBV20-1,.,CSARDMGGLKPQHF,TGCAGTGCTAGAGATATGGGGGGTCTGAAGCCCCAGCATTTT
many,TRBJ2-5,TRBV10-2,TRBD2,CASSEASGGAETQYF,TGCGCCAGCAGTGAGGCTAGCGGGGGGGCAGAGACCCAGTACTTC
many,TRBJ2-2,TRBV24-1,TRBD1,CATSDRNRGYTGELFF,TGTGCCACCAGTGATAGAAACAGGGGATACACCGGGGAGCTGTTTTTT
many,TRBJ2-1,TRBV20-1,.,CSARKTGSYNEQFF,TGCAGTGCTAGGAAAACGGGGAGCTACAATGAGCAGTTCTTC
many,TRBJ2-7,TRBV11-2,.,CASRRGVYEQYF,TGTGCCAGCAGACGAGGGGTGTACGAGCAGTACTTC
many,TRBJ2-7,TRBV20-1,TRBD1,CSARDADRTYEQYF,TGCAGTGCTAGAGATGCGGACAGGACCTACGAGCAGTACTTC
few,TRBJ1-6,TRBV6-1,.,CASSDIGQPNSPLHF,TGTGCCAGCAGTGATATCGGACAGCCTAATTCACCCCTCCACTTT
many,TRBJ2-7,TRBV5-1,.,CASSFLGGDEQYF,TGCGCCAGCAGCTTTTTAGGGGGGGACGAGCAGTACTTC
many,TRBJ2-5,TRBV20-1,.,CSARDPSQETQYF,TGCAGTGCTAGAGATCCCAGCCAAGAGACCCAGTACTTC